One sample yielded the 17 T cell receptor beta chains listed below, sequenced in a study of blood T cell repertoires in COVID-19 (dated by TCRdb to 2018 to 2020). The library was produced with the immunoSEQ multiplex PCR assay. TCRdb holds this immuneACCESS table with in-frame rearrangements only. Some clones are missing; in checked studies, unresolved V genes explain under half, and the rest has no known cause. The sample table records some 460,000 clones; about 85% of these occur just once. The ten largest clonotypes hold nearly 2% of the sample. Sequencing was performed on PBMCs or T cells enriched from blood (not recorded which). The receptors shown here come from a woman younger than 35 with acute COVID-19.

The chain is built from TRBV5-1 and TRBJ2-5; D not resolved. The V end lost 0 bases, the J end lost 2 bases, and 11 bases lay between the germline ends. This CDR3 comprises 15 residues. Germline V gene sequence: CDR1 SGHRS, CDR2 YFSETQ. CDR3 sequence reads: CASSLGGGGQETQYF. DNA of the CDR3: TGCGCCAGCAGCTTGGGTGGCGGCGGACAAGAGACCCAGTACTTC. Based on the CDR3 plus reference TRBV5-1 and TRBJ2-5, the full variable domain is KAGVTQTPRYLIKTRGQQVTLSCSPISGHRSVSWYQQTPGQGLQFLFEYFSETQRNKGNFPGRFSGRQFSNSRSEMNVSTLELGDSALYLCASSLGGGGQETQYFGPGTRLLVL.

The CDR3 nucleotides are TGTGCCAGTAGTATCATGGGGGCGCGTGTAAATAGCAATCAGCCCCAGCATTTT. Protein sequence: CASSIMGARVNSNQPQHF. This chain links TRBV19 with TRBJ1-5; a possible D gene is TRBD1 (6 bases). The CDR3 totals 18 residues. Germline CDR1 LNHDA, CDR2 SQIVND (reference sequence). Trimming took 3 bases from V and 0 from J, leaving 18 bases between them. Based on the CDR3 plus reference TRBV19 and TRBJ1-5, the full variable domain is DGGITQSPKYLFRKEGQNVTLSCEQNLNHDAMYWYRQDPGQGLRLIYYSQIVNDFQKGDIAEGYSVSREKKESFPLTVTSAQKNPTAFYLCASSIMGARVNSNQPQHFGDGTRLSIL.

The count of this clone is one. This chain uses TRBV29-1 with TRBJ2-7; 9 bases map to TRBD2. This CDR3 contains 13 residues. Germline V gene sequence: CDR1 SQVTM, CDR2 ANQGSEA. The trim removed 4 bases at V and 7 bases at J, leaving 8 bases unmatched. The CDR3 DNA sequence: TGCAGCGTTGCAAAGCGGGGGGCCGGGGAGCAGTACTTC. As protein: CSVAKRGAGEQYF.

The genes are TRBV6-2 or TRBV6-3 and TRBJ1-1; TRBD1 aligns across 9 bases. Losses at the gene ends were 5 bases for V and 4 bases for J; bases not matched to a gene: 5. This CDR3 has 14 amino acids. Germline lookup yields CDR1 MNHEY and CDR2 SVGEGT. CDR3 nucleotides: TGTGCCAGCAGTACAGGGGGCATACTCACTGAAGCTTTCTTT. Translated: CASSTGGILTEAFF.

The V gene is TRBV6-5, the J gene TRBJ1-2; D is possibly TRBD1 (6 bases). The V gene's germline CDR1 is MNHEY and CDR2 SVGAGI. This CDR3 comprises 15 residues. V lost 4 bases and J 3 bases, leaving 15 bases between the germline ends. In DNA form, the CDR3 reads TGTGCCAGCAGTTCCCCCGGCAGGGGCGACTATGGCTACACCTTC. Translation: CASSSPGRGDYGYTF.

This clone came up many times. Here the CDR3 DNA reads TGTGCCAGCAGTGAAATGACAGCCACTGGGAATGAAAAACTGTTTTTT. It yields the protein CASSEMTATGNEKLFF. V gene TRBV6-1 combines with J gene TRBJ1-4; D might be TRBD1 (5 bases). V was shortened by 2 bases and J by 5 bases, with 15 bases between the two germline ends. The CDR3 has 16 amino acids. The V gene's germline CDR1 is MNHNS and CDR2 SASEGT.

The chain links TRBV4-1 to TRBJ1-2; 9 nucleotides line up with TRBD1. Germline V gene lookup returns CDR1 MGHRA and CDR2 YSYEKL. The CDR3 contains 14 residues. V shed 2 bases and J 6 bases; nucleotides not matched to a gene: 4. CDR3: CASSQTGTGNGYTF. As DNA, the CDR3 is TGCGCCAGCAGCCAAACCGGGACAGGGAATGGCTACACCTTC.

This chain connects TRBV7-9 to TRBJ1-3; TRBD1 matches 9 bases. Germline V gives CDR1 SEHNR, CDR2 FQNEAQ (reference sequence). The CDR3 contains 19 residues. V shed 4 bases, J shed 0 bases, and the junction held 13 bases outside the gene matches. The CDR3 loop is CASSYQLNRGPNSGNTIYF. DNA of the CDR3: TGTGCCAGCAGCTACCAACTAAACAGGGGGCCCAACTCTGGAAACACCATATATTTT.

The chain uses TRBV3-1 (or the pseudogene TRBV3-2) and TRBJ1-6; D might be TRBD1 (5 bases). The CDR3 consists of 15 residues. From germline, CDR1 is LGHDT and CDR2 YNNKEL (reference sequence). The germline V and J ends were trimmed by 1 base and 9 bases, with 13 bases remaining between them. CDR3 loop: CASSQAGNLVSPLHF. The CDR3 region has the DNA TGTGCCAGCAGCCAAGCAGGGAACCTCGTTTCACCCCTCCACTTT.

The rearrangement joins TRBV6-5 to TRBJ2-1, with 8 bases lining up with TRBD2. There are 14 residues in the CDR3. The germline V gene encodes CDR1 MNHEY and CDR2 SVGAGI. V lost 0 bases, J lost 9 bases, and 4 bases stayed unmatched. The CDR3: CASSYSTSVGEQFF. CDR3 bases: TGTGCCAGCAGTTACTCGACTAGCGTTGGTGAGCAGTTCTTC.

The chain links TRBV21-1 to TRBJ1-1; whether TRBD1, the table's D call, matches the DNA was not checked. TRBV21-1 is tagged as a pseudogene. There are 15 residues in the CDR3. Written as DNA, the CDR3 is TGTGCCAGCAGAGGGACATTCTCTATGAACACTGAAGCTTTCTTT. It is translated as CASRGTFSMNTEAFF.

The V gene is TRBV7-2, the J gene TRBJ1-5; 8 bases match TRBD1. The CDR3 is made up of 16 amino acids. Looked up from germline, CDR1 is SGHTA and CDR2 is FQGNSA. The V and J ends lost 5 bases and 1 base, in that order; junction bases with no gene match: 7. CDR3 sequence (DNA): TGTGCCAGCAGCCTCGACACAGGGGGAAGCAATCAGCCCCAGCATTTT. Encoded protein: CASSLDTGGSNQPQHF.

CDR3 residues: CASRSQGGANEKLFF. The CDR3 bases are TGTGCCAGCAGGTCACAGGGTGGAGCTAATGAAAAACTGTTTTTT. This sequence joins TRBV28 and TRBJ1-4, with D maybe TRBD1 (6 bases). The CDR3 spans 15 residues. CDR1 is MDHEN, CDR2 SYDVKM, per germline. V gave up 6 bases and J gave up 3 bases, with 14 bases separating them.

This chain uses TRBV29-1 with TRBJ1-1, with a possible D match to TRBD1 (5 bases). The CDR3 consists of 16 residues. V was trimmed by 5 bases and J by 0 bases, leaving 19 bases between them. Looked up from germline, CDR1 is SQVTM and CDR2 is ANQGSEA. CDR3 DNA: TGCAGCGTTACGGACAAGGGTGGTACTCTGAACACTGAAGCTTTCTTT. It codes for CSVTDKGGTLNTEAFF.

The V call is TRBV13, the J call TRBJ1-4; D ambiguous. The CDR3 has 17 amino acids. Trimming pared 2 bases from V and 0 bases from J, leaving 13 bases between. Per germline, CDR1 PRHDT and CDR2 FYEKMQ (reference sequence). The CDR3 region is CASSLNGATATNEKLFF. The DNA of the CDR3 is TGTGCCAGCAGCTTAAACGGTGCAACCGCAACTAATGAAAAACTGTTTTTT.

The chain carries TRBV12-2 and TRBJ1-5. TRBV12-2 is a pseudogene locus. The length of the CDR3 is 18 residues. The CDR3 DNA is TGTGCAAGTCGCTTAGCCCCTTGGAGGCTCTATAGCAATCAGCCCCAGCATTTT. Translated: CASRLAPWRLYSNQPQHF.

The chain is built from TRBV18 and TRBJ1-2; 9 bases are shared with TRBD1. The CDR3 length is 17 residues. J was trimmed by 3 bases and V by 3 bases; bases with no gene match: 11. Germline assignment: CDR1 KGHSH and CDR2 LQKENI. CDR3 nucleotide sequence: TGTGCCAGCTCACCCAAAACAGGGGGCCAGAGTTACTATGGCTACACCTTC. Encoded protein: CASSPKTGGQSYYGYTF.